This T cell receptor beta chain derives from a study of blood T cell repertoires in COVID-19. Produced via immunoSEQ multiplex PCR; TCRdb's table is partial and in-frame only. The sample contains a few hundred thousand clones, around 85% of which appear only once. What the recovered Cohort 3 donors had was two negative PCRs, clearance, or symptom resolution. From germline, CDR1 is SNHLY and CDR2 FYNNEI. The CDR3 has 11 residues. V was pared by 8 bases and J by 4 bases, with 2 bases of the junction left unmatched. The V call is TRBV2, the J call TRBJ2-7; 7 bases line up with TRBD1. The source of this sequence is a man aged 35 to 55 who had recovered from COVID-19. Material for sequencing was PBMCs or T cells enriched from blood (not recorded which). CDR3 protein: CASSGQYEQYF. The CDR3 bases are TGTGCCAGCTCGGGACAGTACGAGCAGTACTTC.